Given below is one TCR beta chain in context. Here immunoSEQ multiplex PCR was the method, and the copy in TCRdb shows in-frame clones only, minus some. The sample holds about 2 million clones; about 95% are singletons and the top ten take 0.9% to 1.4%. This sample is part of a study of shared clonotypes between healthy human individuals. CDR3 length: 13 residues. CDR1 and CDR2 from the germline V gene are SNHLY and FYNNEI. With 6 bases removed from V and 4 bases from J, the gap between germline ends came to 12 bases. Terminally differentiated effector memory CD45RA+ cells were excluded by CCR7 positive selection of CD45RO-negative cells.

This sequence joins TRBV2 and TRBJ1-2; no clear D. The sequencing input was naive CD8+ T cells sorted from blood. This sequence was found in a man aged 18 to 35 in good health. CDR3 sequence reads: CASSEFPRYGYTF. CDR3 DNA sequence: TGTGCCAGCAGCGAATTTCCTCGCTATGGCTACACCTTC.